This T cell receptor (beta chain) was documented in a study of TIL therapy for anti-PD-1-resistant metastatic lung cancer. Findings of the study overall: The baseline peripheral repertoire was partially replaced by infused TIL clonotypes that later decayed.

Time point: pre-treatment sample, taken before nivolumab and TIL therapy. This was the immunoSEQ v3 assay. Sequenced by immunoSEQ multiplex PCR; TCRdb stores in-frame clones only, minus some. This sample has under 70,000 clones, with roughly 84% found just once. This CDR3 contains 15 residues. CDR1 and CDR2 (germline): SGDLS, YYNGEE. Trimming removed 0 bases from V and 4 bases from J; junction bases left unmatched: 4. Worth noting for this clone: No antigen is known for it.

Sequenced here: blood, sampled at baseline. This TCR was sampled from a person between 25 and 79 years old with non-small cell lung cancer. The genes are TRBV9 and TRBJ2-7; TRBD1 matches 10 bases. CDR3 bases: TGTGCCAGCAGCGTAGCCGGGACAGGGGTATACGAGCAGTACTTC. This codes for CASSVAGTGVYEQYF.